Each of the 21 T cell receptor beta chains below was sequenced from the same sample in a study of cytomegalovirus exposure and HLA in healthy donors. The PCR contained 60 Vbeta and 13 Jbeta primers. Measured with immunoSEQ multiplex PCR; TCRdb has only the in-frame clones, and not every one. The table shows about 190,000 clones, with about four fifths occurring only once. The material sequenced was PBMCs. Receptors were obtained from a man aged 30-40 years in good health and CMV-seropositive.

The chain links TRBV30 to TRBJ2-5, with 8 bases fitting TRBD1. This CDR3 has 15 amino acids. The germline V gene encodes CDR1 GTSNPN and CDR2 SVGIG (reference sequence). Trimming removed 0 bases from V and 0 bases from J; junction bases left unmatched: 3. The CDR3 nucleotides read TGTGCCTGGAGTGTGCCGGGACAGGACCAAGAGACCCAGTACTTC. It specifies CAWSVPGQDQETQYF.

The chain couples TRBV11-2 to TRBJ2-3, with TRBD2 identical over 11 bases. The CDR3 is 16 amino acids. Germline V gene sequence: CDR1 SGHAT, CDR2 FQNNGV. The V and J ends lost 5 bases and 2 bases, in that order; junction bases with no gene match: 6. The CDR3 region is CASSLLAGGSTDTQYF. The DNA for the CDR3 is TGTGCCAGCAGCCTCCTAGCGGGGGGTTCCACAGATACGCAGTATTTT. The full variable domain, in which reference TRBV11-2 and TRBJ2-3 provide the parts outside the CDR3, is EAGVAQSPRYKIIEKRQSVAFWCNPISGHATLYWYQQILGQGPKLLIQFQNNGVVDDSQLPKDRFSAERLKGVDSTLKIQPAKLEDSAVYLCASSLLAGGSTDTQYFGPGTRLTVL.

The chain recombines TRBV9 with TRBJ1-5; D gene unclear. Trimming took off 4 bases at V and 7 bases at J, with 15 bases between the two ends. The CDR3 has 14 residues. Looked up from germline, CDR1 is SGDLS and CDR2 is YYNGEE. The CDR3 nucleotides read TGTGCCAGCAGCCCAGAGCGGGAGAGGCAGCCCCAGCATTTT. Residues: CASSPERERQPQHF.

The chain has TRBV29-1 and TRBJ1-2; maybe TRBD1 (6 bases). Trimming left V 7 bases short and J 6 bases short, with 18 bases between. The CDR3 runs to 13 residues. Germline CDR1 and CDR2: SQVTM and ANQGSEA. CDR3 amino acids: CSDSYRVWDGYTF. The CDR3 region has the DNA TGCAGCGATTCATACAGGGTTTGGGATGGCTACACCTTC.

This rearrangement joins TRBV27 to TRBJ1-4; the D gene is possibly TRBD1 (6 bases). Trimming stripped 4 bases from V and 8 bases from J, with 17 bases between. The CDR3 is made up of 15 amino acids. The V gene's germline CDR1 is MNHEY and CDR2 SMNVEV (reference sequence). The CDR3 DNA follows: TGTGCCAGCAGTTCTCTGGGGGCGGGGGGCGAAAAACTGTTTTTT. Its protein is CASSSLGAGGEKLFF.

The J gene is TRBJ1-4, the V gene TRBV19; D ambiguous. Deletions cut 5 bases from V and 10 bases from J, with 11 bases between. CDR1 is LNHDA and CDR2 is SQIVND in the germline V gene (reference sequence). The CDR3 has 12 amino acids. The CDR3 region has the DNA TGTGCCAGTAGTCTATCGACTAGAAAACTGTTTTTT. The encoded protein is CASSLSTRKLFF.

V and J are TRBV6-5 and TRBJ1-1; D is perhaps TRBD1 (5 bases). Per the germline V gene, CDR1 is MNHEY and CDR2 is SVGAGI. The V end was cut by 3 bases, the J end by 1 base, with 12 bases between. The CDR3 has 15 residues. The CDR3 DNA reads TGTGCCAGCAGTTATTCGCATCAGGGGAACACTGAAGCTTTCTTT. Translation: CASSYSHQGNTEAFF.

The rearrangement uses TRBV14 and TRBJ1-1; no clear D gene. V was cut by 4 bases and J by 1 base, with 4 bases left in between. Germline loops: CDR1 SGHDN, CDR2 FVKESK. The CDR3 is made up of 12 amino acids. CDR3 protein: CASSRQNTEAFF. CDR3 bases: TGTGCCAGCAGCCGACAGAACACTGAAGCTTTCTTT. Looking up the rest from reference TRBV14 and TRBJ1-1 gives the full variable domain: EAGVTQFPSHSVIEKGQTVTLRCDPISGHDNLYWYRRVMGKEIKFLLHFVKESKQDESGMPNNRFLAERTGGTYSTLKVQPAELEDSGVYFCASSRQNTEAFFGQGTRLTVV.

The CDR3 nucleotides are TGTGCTAGTGGTCCCACAGGGTTATGGTCTGGAAACACCATATATTTT. It is translated as CASGPTGLWSGNTIYF. The V call is TRBV12-5, the J call TRBJ1-3; perhaps TRBD1 as D (6 bases). CDR3 length equals 16 residues. V was trimmed by 5 bases and J by 1 base, leaving 15 bases between them. Germline CDR1 LGHNT, CDR2 FRNRAP. The variable domain in full, with the rest retrieved from reference TRBV12-5 and TRBJ1-3, is DARVTQTPRHKVTEMGQEVTMRCQPILGHNTVFWYRQTMMQGLELLAYFRNRAPLDDSGMPKDRFSAEMPDATLATLKIQPSEPRDSAVYFCASGPTGLWSGNTIYFGEGSWLTVV.

This chain connects TRBV6-6 to TRBJ2-1; 11 bases fit TRBD2. This CDR3 contains 16 residues. Germline assignment: CDR1 MNHNY and CDR2 SVGAGI (reference sequence). V was clipped by 6 bases and J by 3 bases; unmatched bases: 7. CDR3 DNA: TGTGCCAGCAGCCCTCTAGCGGGGGGTATCTACAATGAGCAGTTCTTC. Amino acids: CASSPLAGGIYNEQFF.

J is TRBJ2-2 and V is TRBV21-1; the D call TRBD2 from the table was never checked on the DNA. TRBV21-1 is flagged as a pseudogene. There are 15 residues in the CDR3. The CDR3: CASSTSGWRTGELFF. In DNA, the CDR3 is TGTGCCAGCAGCACTAGCGGGTGGAGGACCGGGGAGCTGTTTTTT.

This chain connects TRBV6-5 to TRBJ1-1; a possible D gene is TRBD1 (5 bases). The CDR3 spans 13 residues. The V end lost 6 bases, the J end lost 3 bases, and 11 bases lay between the germline ends. Germline V gene data show CDR1 as MNHEY and CDR2 as SVGAGI. The CDR3 protein is CASSLGADTEAFF. CDR3 bases: TGTGCCAGCAGCCTTGGGGCAGACACTGAAGCTTTCTTT.

The chain carries TRBV4-1 and TRBJ2-7; TRBD1 agrees at 10 bases. CDR3 size: 15 residues. Germline values: CDR1 MGHRA, CDR2 YSYEKL. Trimming removed 2 bases from V and 3 bases from J; junction bases left unmatched: 4. This CDR3 is CASSQPGQGSYEQYF. The CDR3, as DNA: TGCGCCAGCAGCCAACCGGGACAGGGGAGCTACGAGCAGTACTTC.

This clone was found once. The chain couples TRBV25-1 to TRBJ2-5; 7 bases match TRBD1. The end of the DNA is better explained by TRBJ2-7, so the J call may be wrong. CDR1 is MGHDK, CDR2 SYGVNS, per germline. The CDR3 covers 15 residues. For the CDR3, the DNA is TGTGCCAGCAGTGAATTAGAGGGGGCCTACTACGAGCAGTACTTC. Amino acid sequence: CASSELEGAYYEQYF.

This chain joins TRBV7-2 and TRBJ2-5, with TRBD2 matching over 9 bases. Trimming at V came to 1 base and at J to 1 base, leaving 4 bases not matched to a gene. CDR1 and CDR2 from the germline V gene are SGHTA and FQGNSA. The length of the CDR3 is 16 residues. CDR3 sequence reads: CASSLDLRGGQETQYF. CDR3 in DNA: TGTGCCAGCAGCTTAGATTTGCGGGGGGGCCAAGAGACCCAGTACTTC.

The V gene is TRBV5-1, the J gene TRBJ2-1; D is unclear. Trimming removed 4 bases at V and 7 bases at J, with 18 bases between. The germline V gene has CDR1 SGHRS and CDR2 YFSETQ. The CDR3 covers 15 residues. The CDR3 nucleotides are TGCGCCAGCAGCCTGTTCATAGATGGTACTAATGAGCAGTTCTTC. Translating it yields CASSLFIDGTNEQFF.

This clone was picked up a small number of times. This chain uses TRBV25-1 with TRBJ2-5; D might be TRBD2 (5 bases). The CDR3 loop spans 15 amino acids. The V gene lost 0 bases and the J gene lost 4 bases, with 12 bases spanning the gap. The germline V gene has CDR1 MGHDK and CDR2 SYGVNS. Here the CDR3 DNA reads TGTGCCAGCAGTGAATATGATGGTGGAGGAGAGACCCAGTACTTC. Translation: CASSEYDGGGETQYF.

V and J are TRBV14 and TRBJ2-7, with D possibly TRBD2 on 6 matching bases. V lost 4 bases and J 2 bases, leaving 18 bases between the germline ends. The CDR3 loop spans 16 amino acids. Germline loops: CDR1 SGHDN, CDR2 FVKESK. The CDR3, as DNA: TGTGCCAGCAGCCTCCGGATAGCGGACAAACCCTACGAGCAGTACTTC. This codes for CASSLRIADKPYEQYF.

The genes are TRBV5-5 and TRBJ2-1; perhaps TRBD2 as D (5 bases). Trimming removed 0 bases from V and 6 bases from J, with 16 bases in between. The CDR3 has 16 amino acids. Germline values: CDR1 SGHKS, CDR2 YYEKEE (reference sequence). The CDR3 region is CASSLDPRPRGNEQFF. DNA of the CDR3: TGTGCCAGCAGCTTGGACCCTAGGCCCCGGGGCAATGAGCAGTTCTTC.

This chain connects TRBV7-8 to TRBJ1-5; TRBD1 aligns across 9 bases. The CDR3 sequence is 15 residues long. Per the germline V gene, CDR1 is SGHVS and CDR2 is FQNEAQ. The trim removed 1 base at V and 7 bases at J, leaving 5 bases unmatched. The CDR3 region has the DNA TGTGCCAGCAGCTTAGAACAGGGGGCAGAACAGCCCCAGCATTTT. This translates into CASSLEQGAEQPQHF.

The sample holds a few counts of this clone. The chain is built from TRBV30 and TRBJ2-2; D ambiguous. Germline loops: CDR1 GTSNPN, CDR2 SVGIG (reference sequence). V was trimmed by 0 bases and J by 6 bases, leaving 8 bases between them. CDR3 length equals 13 residues. The CDR3, as DNA: TGTGCCTGGAGTGTATCCCCATCCGGGGAGCTGTTTTTT. Translating it yields CAWSVSPSGELFF.